The entry below describes one T cell receptor beta chain. TCRdb ran MiXCR on the RT-PCR reads and lists one entry per CDR3 protein. Found here are about 680,000 distinct CDR3 sequences, approximately 15% of them singletons; the top ten hold 3% to 4.5%. This clonotype originated in a female donor in good health, serving as a healthy control. The source material was memory CD4+ T cells from blood.

For the CDR3, the DNA is TGTGCCAGCAGTGCCCGGGGGGCTCCATGGACCCAGTACTTC. Protein product: CASSARGAPWTQYF. J is TRBJ2-5 and V is TRBV6-7; perhaps TRBD2 as D (7 bases). TRBV6-7 is placed among ORFs of uncertain function. Trimming took 5 bases from V and 7 from J, leaving 17 bases between them. The CDR3 is 14 residues long.